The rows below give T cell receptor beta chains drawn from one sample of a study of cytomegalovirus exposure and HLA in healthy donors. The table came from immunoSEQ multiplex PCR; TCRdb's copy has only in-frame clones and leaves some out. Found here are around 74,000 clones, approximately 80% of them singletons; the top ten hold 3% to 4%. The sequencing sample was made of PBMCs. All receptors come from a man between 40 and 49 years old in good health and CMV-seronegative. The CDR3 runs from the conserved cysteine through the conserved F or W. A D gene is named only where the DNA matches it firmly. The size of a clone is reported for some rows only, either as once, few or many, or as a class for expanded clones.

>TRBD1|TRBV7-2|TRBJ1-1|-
CASSSNQGAEAFF
TGTGCCAGCAGCTCGAACCAGGGGGCAGAAGCTTTCTTT
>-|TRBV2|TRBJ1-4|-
CASSEGAEKLFF
TGTGCCAGCAGTGAGGGGGCTGAAAAACTGTTTTTT
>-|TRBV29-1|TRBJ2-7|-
CSVVVSDMIGQYF
TGCAGCGTTGTGGTTTCGGACATGATAGGGCAGTACTTC
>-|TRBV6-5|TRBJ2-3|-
CASYILGDTQYF
TGTGCCAGCTATATCCTAGGAGATACGCAGTATTTT
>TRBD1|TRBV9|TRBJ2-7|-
CASSAGTGIYEQYF
TGTGCCAGCAGCGCCGGGACAGGGATCTACGAGCAGTACTTC
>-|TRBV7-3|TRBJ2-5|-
CASSLNPGEQETQYF
TGTGCCAGCAGCTTAAATCCCGGGGAACAAGAGACCCAGTACTTC
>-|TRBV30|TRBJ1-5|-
CAWAPGIHSNQPQHF
TGTGCCTGGGCCCCCGGGATTCATAGCAATCAGCCCCAGCATTTT
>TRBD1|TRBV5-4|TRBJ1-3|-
CASSSRTGASGNTIYF
TGTGCCAGCAGCTCCCGGACAGGCGCCTCTGGAAACACCATATATTTT
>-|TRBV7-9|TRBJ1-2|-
CASGSNYGYTF
TGTGCCAGCGGTAGCAACTATGGCTACACCTTC
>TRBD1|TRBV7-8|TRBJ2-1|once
CASSASPGQLYNEQFF
TGTGCCAGCAGCGCAAGTCCGGGACAGTTGTACAATGAGCAGTTCTTC
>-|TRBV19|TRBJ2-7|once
CASSMRGGYEQYF
TGTGCCAGTAGTATGAGGGGGGGCTACGAGCAGTACTTC
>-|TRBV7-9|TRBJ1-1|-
CSSSLYPPVNTEAFF
TGTTCCAGCAGCTTATATCCCCCGGTGAACACTGAAGCTTTCTTT
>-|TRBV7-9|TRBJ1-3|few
CASSLSTVGNTIYF
TGTGCCAGCAGCCTCTCGACAGTTGGAAACACCATATATTTT
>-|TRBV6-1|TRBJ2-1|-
CASIEGLAGNEQFF
TGTGCCAGCATCGAAGGATTGGCGGGGAATGAGCAGTTCTTC
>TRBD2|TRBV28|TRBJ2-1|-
CASSLLAGTHNEQFF
TGTGCCAGCAGTTTACTAGCGGGGACCCACAATGAGCAGTTCTTC
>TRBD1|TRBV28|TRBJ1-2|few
CASTLYAGTDTNYGYTF
TGTGCCAGCACCCTCTATGCCGGGACAGATACTAACTATGGCTACACCTTC
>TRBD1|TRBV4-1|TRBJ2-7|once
CASSQVLGQGAYEQYF
TGCGCCAGCAGCCAAGTCCTCGGACAGGGGGCCTACGAGCAGTACTTC
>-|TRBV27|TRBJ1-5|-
CASSLSYSPNQPQHF
TGTGCCAGCAGTTTAAGCTACAGTCCCAATCAGCCCCAGCATTTT
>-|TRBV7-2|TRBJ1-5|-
CASSLVAVGNQPQHF
TGTGCCAGCAGCTTAGTAGCTGTGGGCAATCAGCCCCAGCATTTT
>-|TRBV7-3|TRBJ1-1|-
CASSFQGGDTEAFF
TGTGCCAGCAGCTTTCAGGGTGGGGACACTGAAGCTTTCTTT
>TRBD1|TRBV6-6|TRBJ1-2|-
CASSLPGQGYGYTF
TGTGCCAGCAGCCTACCAGGACAGGGTTATGGCTACACCTTC
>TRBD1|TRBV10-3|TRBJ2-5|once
CAISGRDSRQETQYF
TGTGCCATCAGTGGCCGGGACAGCCGACAAGAGACCCAGTACTTC
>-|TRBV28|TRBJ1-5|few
CASSLIISNQPQHF
TGTGCCAGCAGTTTAATCATTAGCAATCAGCCCCAGCATTTT
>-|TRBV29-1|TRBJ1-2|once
CSVEVEGNGYTF
TGCAGCGTTGAAGTGGAGGGAAATGGCTACACCTTC
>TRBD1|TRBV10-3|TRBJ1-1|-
CAISESGGQGVWGTEAFF
TGTGCCATCAGTGAGTCTGGGGGACAGGGGGTTTGGGGCACTGAAGCTTTCTTT
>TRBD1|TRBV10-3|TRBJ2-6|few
CAIGDSFTGANVLTF
TGTGCCATCGGGGACAGCTTTACTGGGGCCAACGTCCTGACTTTC
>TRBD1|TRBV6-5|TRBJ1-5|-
CASSYFTGGGNQPQHF
TGTGCCAGCAGTTATTTCACAGGGGGCGGGAATCAGCCCCAGCATTTT
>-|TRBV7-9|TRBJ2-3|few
CSSSLRWGSTDTQYF
TGTTCCAGCAGCTTACGGTGGGGCAGCACAGATACGCAGTATTTT
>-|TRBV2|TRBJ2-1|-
CASSGQGYNEQFF
TGTGCCAGCAGTGGGCAGGGGTACAATGAGCAGTTCTTC
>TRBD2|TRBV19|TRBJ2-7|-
CASSWRGRPYEQYF
TGTGCCAGTAGTTGGCGGGGGAGACCCTACGAGCAGTACTTC
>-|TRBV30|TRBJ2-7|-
CAWSHPYEQYF
TGTGCCTGGAGCCATCCCTACGAGCAGTACTTC
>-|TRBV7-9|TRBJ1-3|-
CASSLPFGSTGNTIYF
TGTGCCAGCAGCTTACCCTTTGGGAGCACTGGAAACACCATATATTTT
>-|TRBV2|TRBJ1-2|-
CASKGGVGYTF
TGTGCCAGCAAAGGGGGGGTTGGCTACACCTTC
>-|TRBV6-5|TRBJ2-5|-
CASSYSSRQRDQYF
TGTGCCAGCAGTTACTCAAGTCGGCAGAGGGACCAGTACTTC
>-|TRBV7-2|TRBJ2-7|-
CASSLAGRAEQYF
TGTGCCAGCAGCTTGGCAGGCAGGGCCGAGCAGTACTTC
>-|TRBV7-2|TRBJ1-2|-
CASSPLTGLYGYTF
TGTGCCAGCAGCCCGTTGACAGGTCTCTATGGCTACACCTTC
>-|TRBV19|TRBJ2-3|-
CASSRRDYTDTQYF
TGTGCCAGTAGTCGACGAGACTATACAGATACGCAGTATTTT
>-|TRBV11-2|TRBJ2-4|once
CASSSGTQNIQYF
TGTGCCAGCAGTTCCGGGACACAAAACATTCAGTACTTC
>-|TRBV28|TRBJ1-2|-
CASTAVNYGYTF
TGTGCCAGCACGGCGGTTAACTATGGCTACACCTTC
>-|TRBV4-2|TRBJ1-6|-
CASSQAGGGGSPLHF
TGTGCCAGCAGCCAAGCTGGAGGGGGGGGTTCACCCCTCCACTTT